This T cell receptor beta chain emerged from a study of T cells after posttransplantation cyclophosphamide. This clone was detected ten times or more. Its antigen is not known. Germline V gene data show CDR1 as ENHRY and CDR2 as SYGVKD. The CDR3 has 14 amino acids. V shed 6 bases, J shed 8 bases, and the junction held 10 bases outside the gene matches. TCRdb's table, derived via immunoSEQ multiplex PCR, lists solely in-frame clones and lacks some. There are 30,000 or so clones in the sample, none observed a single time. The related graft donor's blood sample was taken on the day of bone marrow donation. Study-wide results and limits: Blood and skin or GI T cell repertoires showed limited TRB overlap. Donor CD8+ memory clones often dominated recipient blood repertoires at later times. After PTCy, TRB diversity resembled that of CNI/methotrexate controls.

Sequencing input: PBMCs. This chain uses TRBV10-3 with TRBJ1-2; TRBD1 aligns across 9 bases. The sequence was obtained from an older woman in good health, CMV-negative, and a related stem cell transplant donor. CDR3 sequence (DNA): TGTGCCATCAGACAGGGGGCGAATGCCGTAGGCTACACCTTC. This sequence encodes CAIRQGANAVGYTF.